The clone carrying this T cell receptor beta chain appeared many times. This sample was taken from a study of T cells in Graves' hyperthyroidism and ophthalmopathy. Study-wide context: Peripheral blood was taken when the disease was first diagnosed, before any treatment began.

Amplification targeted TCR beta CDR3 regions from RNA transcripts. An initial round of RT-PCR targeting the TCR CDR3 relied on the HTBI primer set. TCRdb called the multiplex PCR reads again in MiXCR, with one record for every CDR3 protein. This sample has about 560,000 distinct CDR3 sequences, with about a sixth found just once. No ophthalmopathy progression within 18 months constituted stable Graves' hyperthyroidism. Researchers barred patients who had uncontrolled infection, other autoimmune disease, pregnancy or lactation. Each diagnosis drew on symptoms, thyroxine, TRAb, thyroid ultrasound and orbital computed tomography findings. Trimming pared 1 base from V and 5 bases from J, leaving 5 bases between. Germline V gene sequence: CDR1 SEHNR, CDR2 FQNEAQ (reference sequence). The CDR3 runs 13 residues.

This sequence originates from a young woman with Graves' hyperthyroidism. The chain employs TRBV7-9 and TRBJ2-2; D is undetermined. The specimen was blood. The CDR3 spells CASSLDVTGELFF. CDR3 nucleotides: TGTGCCAGCAGCTTAGATGTGACCGGGGAGCTGTTTTTT.